What follows are 14 T cell receptor beta chains derived from one specimen sequenced in a study of blood T cells in healthy people across ages. Primers used in a second PCR of roughly 6 to 11 cycles were a sample-barcoded 5' primer and a J-beta primer mix. In TCRdb, the 5' RACE reads were re-called with MiXCR into one record per CDR3 protein. The table records about 650,000 distinct CDR3 sequences, 52% of them present only once. Specimen: blood. These receptors all come from a woman of 80 years or more in good health.

This clonotype was recorded a few times. The chain uses TRBV6-5 and TRBJ2-5; D is unresolved. The germline V and J ends were trimmed by 2 bases and 2 bases, with 12 bases remaining between them. The germline CDR1 and CDR2 sequences are MNHEY and SVGAGI. The CDR3 runs to 15 residues. The CDR3 sequence: CASSYGDGVQETQYF. In DNA, the CDR3 is TGTGCCAGCAGTTACGGTGACGGAGTACAAGAGACCCAGTACTTC.

At least ten counts were recorded for this clonotype. The V call is TRBV2, the J call TRBJ2-1, with 8 bases aligning to TRBD1. Germline CDR1 and CDR2: SNHLY and FYNNEI. The CDR3 is made up of 12 amino acids. The J segment lost 11 bases and the V segment lost 6 bases, leaving 6 bases of the junction unmatched. The CDR3 here is CASRYTGGKQFF. As DNA, the CDR3 is TGTGCCAGCAGATACACAGGGGGAAAGCAGTTCTTC.

V and J are TRBV5-1 and TRBJ2-2; 7 positions match TRBD2. CDR1 is SGHRS, CDR2 YFSETQ, per germline. The CDR3 has 17 residues. V lost 1 base, J lost 0 bases, and 6 bases stayed unmatched. This chain's CDR3 is CASSLFSAGANTGELFF. CDR3 coding DNA: TGCGCCAGCAGCTTGTTCAGTGCGGGAGCGAACACCGGGGAGCTGTTTTTT.

The table lists this clonotype with a count of one. This sequence joins TRBV24-1 and TRBJ2-5; TRBD1 aligns across 10 bases. Germline V gene data show CDR1 as KGHDR and CDR2 as SFDVKD. This CDR3 is built from 16 residues. V shed 4 bases and J 5 bases; nucleotides not matched to a gene: 9. The CDR3 sequence: CATSEGGTGVYETQYF. CDR3 bases: TGTGCCACCAGTGAGGGGGGGACAGGGGTTTATGAGACCCAGTACTTC.

The rearrangement uses TRBV25-1 and TRBJ2-1; possibly TRBD1 or TRBD2 for D (6 bases each). Per germline, CDR1 MGHDK and CDR2 SYGVNS. Trimming pared 1 base from V and 5 bases from J, leaving 12 bases between. This CDR3 contains 15 residues. The CDR3 sequence is CASSESEGTNNEQFF. The CDR3 DNA reads as TGTGCCAGCAGTGAATCGGAGGGGACAAACAATGAGCAGTTCTTC.

The chain is built from TRBV7-2 and TRBJ2-1, with a tentative D call TRBD2 (6 bases). The CDR3 is 14 residues long. V lost 5 bases to trimming and J lost 7 bases, with 15 bases between them. Germline V gene lookup returns CDR1 SGHTA and CDR2 FQGNSA. This chain's CDR3 is CASSTRLVINEQFF. The CDR3 DNA reads as TGTGCCAGCAGCACTAGACTAGTCATTAATGAGCAGTTCTTC.

This clonotype appeared many times. J is TRBJ2-7 and V is TRBV10-2, with 7 positions matching TRBD1. The CDR3 runs to 15 residues. Germline lookup yields CDR1 WSHSY and CDR2 SAAADI. With 6 bases clipped from V and 0 bases from J, the junction kept 8 bases outside the gene matches. This CDR3 is CASSPQTGSSYEQYF. CDR3 DNA sequence: TGCGCCAGCAGCCCGCAGACAGGGAGCTCCTACGAGCAGTACTTC.

This clonotype showed up many times. The CDR3 is CASSYSRGSSYNSPLHF. CDR3 coding DNA: TGTGCCAGCAGTTACTCGCGGGGGAGCTCCTATAATTCACCCCTCCACTTT. The chain couples TRBV6-5 to TRBJ1-6; possibly TRBD1 for D (5 bases). CDR3 length: 17 amino acids. CDR1 and CDR2 from the germline V gene are MNHEY and SVGAGI. The germline V and J ends were trimmed by 0 bases and 0 bases, with 9 bases remaining between them.

This clonotype was counted many times. The chain employs TRBV12-3 or TRBV12-4 and TRBJ2-7, with TRBD2 identical over 7 bases. This CDR3 spans 12 amino acids. The V and J ends lost 4 bases and 4 bases, in that order; junction bases with no gene match: 1. The CDR3 region has the DNA TGTGCCAGCAGTTCGGGACTATACGAGCAGTACTTC. Translation gives CASSSGLYEQYF.

The V call is TRBV7-3, the J call TRBJ2-6; 9 positions agree with TRBD1. The V segment lost 5 bases and the J segment 3 bases; nucleotides outside the gene matches: 8. The V gene's germline CDR1 is SGHTA and CDR2 FQGTGA. The CDR3 consists of 17 residues. CDR3 sequence: CASSPQGQGGGANVLTF. The CDR3 DNA sequence: TGTGCCAGCAGCCCCCAGGGACAGGGTGGTGGGGCCAACGTCCTGACTTTC.

This clonotype was detected many times. The V and J genes are TRBV12-3 or TRBV12-4 and TRBJ2-5; D is perhaps TRBD2 (6 bases). The CDR3 contains 16 residues. V shed 7 bases and J shed 5 bases, with 23 bases lying between them. CDR3 DNA: TGTGCCAGCACCATGACTAGGCCTGCGATGGGGGAGACCCAGTACTTC. Protein product: CASTMTRPAMGETQYF.

The V and J genes are TRBV4-2 and TRBJ2-7; 7 nucleotides match TRBD2. Germline loops: CDR1 LGHNA, CDR2 YNFKEQ. The trim removed 0 bases at V and 3 bases at J, leaving 11 bases unmatched. CDR3 size: 17 residues. In nucleotides, the CDR3 is TGTGCCAGCAGCCAAGATGTAGGTCTAGCGGACTACTACGAGCAGTACTTC. This sequence encodes CASSQDVGLADYYEQYF.

The chain is built from TRBV29-1 and TRBJ2-3; no firm D call. Germline V gene data show CDR1 as SQVTM and CDR2 as ANQGSEA. This CDR3 contains 14 residues. The V end was cut by 7 bases, the J end by 4 bases, with 18 bases between. The CDR3 sequence is CSASGPNRADTQYF. CDR3 in DNA: TGCAGCGCTTCGGGCCCGAATCGGGCAGATACGCAGTATTTT.

CDR3 sequence: CASSLGGGTGNTIYF. The CDR3 nucleotides read TGTGCCAGCAGCCTGGGCGGCGGCACTGGAAACACCATATATTTT. V and J are TRBV3-1 and TRBJ1-3; no firm D call. CDR1 and CDR2 from the germline V gene are LGHDT and YNNKEL (reference sequence). V dropped 4 bases and J dropped 2 bases, with 12 bases sitting between them. This CDR3 region has 15 residues.